This passage covers 27 T cell receptor beta chains from one sample sequenced in a study of blood T cells in healthy people across ages. It was with a sample-barcoded 5' primer and a J-beta primer mix that a second PCR of roughly 6 to 12 cycles was run. TCRdb reanalysed the 5' RACE reads using MiXCR and keeps one entry per CDR3 protein. Among roughly 2 million distinct CDR3 sequences listed, 49% were seen once. Sequenced material: blood. These receptors were obtained from a woman between 35 and 50 years old in good health.

The V and J genes are TRBV18 and TRBJ1-4; weak D call: TRBD1 (5 bases). The CDR3 is made up of 15 amino acids. Looked up from germline, CDR1 is KGHSH and CDR2 is LQKENI. The V end lost 3 bases, the J end lost 3 bases, and 11 bases lay between the germline ends. This chain's CDR3 is CASSPDSAPNEKLFF. The DNA for the CDR3 is TGTGCCAGCTCACCCGACAGCGCTCCTAATGAAAAACTGTTTTTT.

This clonotype was detected a few times. Here the CDR3 DNA reads TGTGCCAGCAGCCCCTTAAGTGGGGGGTTCACAGATACGCAGTATTTT. It translates to CASSPLSGGFTDTQYF. The gene calls are TRBV6-6 and TRBJ2-3; D is perhaps TRBD2 (6 bases). The V gene lost 6 bases and the J gene lost 2 bases, with 18 bases spanning the gap. The CDR3 runs to 16 residues. Germline V gives CDR1 MNHNY, CDR2 SVGAGI (reference sequence).

In this sample, this clonotype turned up a few times. The chain has TRBV3-1 and TRBJ2-3; the D is unclear. CDR1 and CDR2 (germline): LGHDT, YNNKEL (reference sequence). This CDR3 spans 16 amino acids. V lost 2 bases to trimming and J lost 1 base, with 13 bases between them. CDR3 in DNA: TGTGCCAGCAGCCAATGGATGGGTTCGGGCACAGATACGCAGTATTTT. This gives the protein CASSQWMGSGTDTQYF.

This chain links TRBV29-1 with TRBJ1-2; TRBD1 agrees at 9 bases. The CDR3 is 13 amino acids. From germline, CDR1 is SQVTM and CDR2 ANQGSEA. The CDR3 DNA reads as TGCAGTGCTAAAGCGACAGGGGGCTATGGCTACACCTTC. Its translation: CSAKATGGYGYTF.

This clonotype has a handful of counts. CDR3 sequence (DNA): TGTGCCAGCAGTTTATCCTCCGGTGGGACCCAGTACTTC. Encoded protein: CASSLSSGGTQYF. This chain joins TRBV27 and TRBJ2-3; D gene ambiguous. The end of the DNA aligns better with TRBJ2-5, so the J call may be wrong. Per germline, CDR1 MNHEY and CDR2 SMNVEV (reference sequence). CDR3 length equals 13 residues.

This clonotype was seen a few times. The chain is built from TRBV11-1 and TRBJ2-1, with D possibly TRBD1 on 5 matching bases. Trimming pared 2 bases from V and 14 bases from J, leaving 13 bases between. CDR3 length: 12 amino acids. Germline V lookup: CDR1 SGHAT, CDR2 FQDESV (reference sequence). The CDR3 protein is CASSLQGSIEFF. CDR3 nucleotide sequence: TGTGCCAGCAGCTTACAGGGTTCGATAGAGTTCTTC.

The rearrangement links TRBV6-2 or TRBV6-3 to TRBJ2-3, with 10 bases aligning to TRBD1. Trimming at V came to 2 bases and at J to 2 bases, leaving 7 bases not matched to a gene. Germline V gene sequence: CDR1 MNHEY, CDR2 SVGEGT. This CDR3 comprises 17 residues. The CDR3 bases are TGTGCCAGCAGTTACAGCCGAGGACAGGGGGACACAGATACGCAGTATTTT. Protein sequence: CASSYSRGQGDTDTQYF.

V gene TRBV6-6 combines with J gene TRBJ1-2; possibly TRBD1 for D (6 bases). The germline gives CDR1 MNHNY, CDR2 SVGAGI (reference sequence). The CDR3 has 15 amino acids. V was clipped by 5 bases and J by 4 bases, with 17 bases between them. The CDR3 DNA is TGTGCCAGCAGTCCCCCCCGGGACACCATCTATGGCTACACCTTC. Translated, it gives CASSPPRDTIYGYTF.

This clonotype came up once. The J gene is TRBJ1-1, the V gene TRBV13; TRBD1 matches at 7 bases. Germline assignment: CDR1 PRHDT and CDR2 FYEKMQ (reference sequence). This CDR3 comprises 13 residues. V lost 6 bases to trimming and J lost 6 bases; unmatched junction nucleotides: 7. CDR3 amino acids: CASRLQGRAEAFF. Written as DNA, the CDR3 is TGTGCCAGCAGATTACAGGGGCGGGCTGAAGCTTTCTTT.

This clonotype was counted between two and nine times. The genes are TRBV5-5 and TRBJ1-5; 7 nucleotides align to TRBD1. Trimming took 4 bases from V and 1 from J; bases not matched to a gene: 14. Germline values: CDR1 SGHKS, CDR2 YYEKEE (reference sequence). The CDR3 consists of 18 residues. CDR3 sequence: CASSVTGATPWSNQPQHF. CDR3 DNA sequence: TGTGCCAGCAGCGTTACAGGGGCAACCCCCTGGAGCAATCAGCCCCAGCATTTT.

J is TRBJ1-2 and V is TRBV6-5; TRBD1 matches 7 bases. From germline, CDR1 is MNHEY and CDR2 SVGAGI. V dropped 2 bases and J dropped 6; count of bases not matched to a gene: 6. The CDR3 runs to 14 residues. DNA for the CDR3: TGTGCCAGCAGTTACACGACAGGGATTAATGGCTACACCTTC. It is translated as CASSYTTGINGYTF.

The chain uses TRBV4-1 and TRBJ2-1; D unresolved. Per germline, CDR1 MGHRA and CDR2 YSYEKL. Trimming took off 1 base at V and 4 bases at J, with 11 bases between the two ends. CDR3 length: 15 amino acids. The CDR3 sequence is CASSQGPDGYNEQFF. The CDR3 DNA sequence: TGCGCCAGCAGCCAAGGCCCGGACGGATACAATGAGCAGTTCTTC.

The chain is built from TRBV29-1 and TRBJ2-7, with D possibly TRBD2 on 7 matching bases. This CDR3 has 13 amino acids. The germline V gene has CDR1 SQVTM and CDR2 ANQGSEA. V shed 4 bases and J shed 3 bases, with 13 bases lying between them. CDR3 sequence (DNA): TGCAGCGTTGCCATAGGGGGGGGCTACGAGCAGTACTTC. As protein: CSVAIGGGYEQYF.

This clonotype was counted a few times. This chain connects TRBV18 to TRBJ2-1; no reliable D call. The CDR3 runs to 14 residues. V was trimmed by 2 bases and J by 5 bases, leaving 10 bases between them. Germline CDR1 KGHSH, CDR2 LQKENI. The CDR3 reads CASSPIQVDNEQFF. Written as DNA, the CDR3 is TGTGCCAGCTCACCAATCCAGGTGGACAATGAGCAGTTCTTC. Looking up the rest from reference TRBV18 and TRBJ2-1 gives the full variable domain: NAGVMQNPRHLVRRRGQEARLRCSPMKGHSHVYWYRQLPEEGLKFMVYLQKENIIDESGMPKERFSAEFPKEGPSILRIQQVVRGDSAAYFCASSPIQVDNEQFFGPGTRLTVL.

The table lists this clonotype with a few counts. The chain is built from TRBV28 and TRBJ2-5, with 8 nucleotides matching TRBD2. Germline CDR1 and CDR2: MDHEN and SYDVKM. The CDR3 loop spans 16 amino acids. J was trimmed by 2 bases and V by 5 bases; bases with no gene match: 10. CDR3 sequence: CASSAHRAGVQETQYF. DNA for the CDR3: TGTGCCAGCAGTGCTCATCGAGCGGGGGTGCAAGAGACCCAGTACTTC. Drawing the rest from reference TRBV28 and TRBJ2-5, the complete variable domain is DVKVTQSSRYLVKRTGEKVFLECVQDMDHENMFWYRQDPGLGLRLIYFSYDVKMKEKGDIPEGYSVSREKKERFSLILESASTNQTSMYLCASSAHRAGVQETQYFGPGTRLLVL.

The V call is TRBV29-1, the J call TRBJ1-6; D unresolved. Germline V gene data show CDR1 as SQVTM and CDR2 as ANQGSEA. Between the trimmed V and J ends, which lost 4 bases and 8 bases, there was a span of 9 bases. This CDR3 is built from 12 residues. CDR3 coding DNA: TGCAGCGTTGGAGACGGATATTCACCCCTCCACTTT. Its protein product is CSVGDGYSPLHF.

The chain employs TRBV20-1 and TRBJ1-1, with 8 bases lining up with TRBD1. The V segment lost 0 bases and the J segment 6 bases; nucleotides outside the gene matches: 3. CDR1 and CDR2 (germline): DFQATT, SNEGSKA (reference sequence). This CDR3 has 13 residues. CDR3 residues: CSARDRQGPEAFF. For the CDR3, the DNA is TGCAGTGCTAGAGACAGACAGGGGCCTGAAGCTTTCTTT.

The chain uses TRBV29-1 and TRBJ2-7; 7 bases agree with TRBD2. The CDR3 has 12 residues. Germline CDR1 and CDR2: SQVTM and ANQGSEA. The V gene end was trimmed by 5 bases and the J gene end by 3 bases; junction bases not matched to a gene: 4. CDR3 nucleotides: TGCAGCGTTCAAAGCGGGGTCTACGAGCAGTACTTC. Residues: CSVQSGVYEQYF.

The rearrangement joins TRBV20-1 to TRBJ1-6, with a possible D match to TRBD1 (6 bases). CDR1 is DFQATT and CDR2 is SNEGSKA in the germline V gene (reference sequence). V lost 2 bases and J lost 10, with 15 bases in between. CDR3 size: 14 residues. CDR3 in DNA: TGCAGTGCTAGAAGGGGGGAAGGAGGCTCACCCCTCCACTTT. It yields the protein CSARRGEGGSPLHF.

This clonotype was counted a few times. The chain has TRBV4-3 and TRBJ2-3, with D perhaps TRBD1 (6 bases). Germline V lookup: CDR1 LGHNA, CDR2 YSLEER. Trimming stripped 5 bases from V and 2 bases from J, with 23 bases between. There are 18 residues in the CDR3. The CDR3 coding sequence is TGCGCCAGCAGCATGGACAGAGCCTCCTTGGCCTCCACAGATACGCAGTATTTT. Protein: CASSMDRASLASTDTQYF.

The V gene is TRBV6-6, the J gene TRBJ1-1; D call uncertain. Trimming removed 2 bases from V and 1 base from J, with 11 bases in between. The CDR3 has 15 residues. CDR1 is MNHNY and CDR2 is SVGAGI in the germline V gene (reference sequence). The CDR3 nucleotides read TGTGCCAGCAGTTACGGGCGGTTAGGGAACACTGAAGCTTTCTTT. Translating gives CASSYGRLGNTEAFF.

Regarding this clonotype: An end of the junction differs from the germline gene, which may be a read error. This chain links TRBV5-1 with TRBJ2-7, with D maybe TRBD2 (7 bases). The CDR3 is 19 residues long. The germline V gene has CDR1 SGHRS and CDR2 YFSETQ. The CDR3 loop reads CACSLLVRAGAEYSYEQYF. In DNA form, the CDR3 reads TGCGCCTGCAGCTTGTTAGTCCGGGCGGGGGCAGAATACTCCTACGAGCAGTACTTC.

V gene TRBV7-2 combines with J gene TRBJ2-5; D gene uncertain. The germline gives CDR1 SGHTA, CDR2 FQGNSA. CDR3 size: 14 residues. Trimming left V 6 bases short and J 3 bases short, with 14 bases between. CDR3 amino acids: CASSRDPREETQYF. CDR3 DNA sequence: TGTGCCAGCAGTCGAGACCCTAGGGAAGAGACCCAGTACTTC.

The V call is TRBV4-3, the J call TRBJ2-3, with D possibly matching TRBD1 (7 bases). Trimming removed 4 bases at V and 6 bases at J, with 23 bases between. The V gene's germline CDR1 is LGHNA and CDR2 YSLEER. The CDR3 spans 17 residues. The CDR3 sequence is CASSRKAGGTPHDTQYF. In nucleotides, the CDR3 is TGCGCCAGCAGCCGTAAGGCAGGGGGGACTCCCCACGATACGCAGTATTTT.

The chain employs TRBV20-1 and TRBJ2-3, with TRBD2 matching over 7 bases. This CDR3 comprises 14 residues. The junction had 7 bases not matched to a gene; V was cut back by 6 bases and J by 1 base. Germline loops: CDR1 DFQATT, CDR2 SNEGSKA (reference sequence). CDR3 sequence: CSAKLAAGTDTQYF. CDR3 DNA: TGCAGTGCAAAGCTAGCGGCGGGCACAGATACGCAGTATTTT.

The CDR3, as DNA: TGTGCCAGCAGGAGTAGAAAGGGACTGGAAGGATATGGCTACACCTTC. It codes for CASRSRKGLEGYGYTF. This chain links TRBV2 with TRBJ1-2, with a weak D call TRBD1 (5 bases). The CDR3 has 16 amino acids. V was cut by 6 bases and J by 5 bases, with 22 bases left in between. The V gene's germline CDR1 is SNHLY and CDR2 FYNNEI.

The chain recombines TRBV6-5 with TRBJ1-4; TRBD1 matches 8 bases. Germline-derived CDR1 and CDR2 are MNHEY and SVGAGI. Trimming removed 0 bases from V and 7 bases from J; junction bases left unmatched: 7. The CDR3 totals 16 residues. The CDR3 DNA follows: TGTGCCAGCAGTTACTCGGGGACAGGCGGAATTGAAAAACTGTTTTTT. Protein sequence: CASSYSGTGGIEKLFF.